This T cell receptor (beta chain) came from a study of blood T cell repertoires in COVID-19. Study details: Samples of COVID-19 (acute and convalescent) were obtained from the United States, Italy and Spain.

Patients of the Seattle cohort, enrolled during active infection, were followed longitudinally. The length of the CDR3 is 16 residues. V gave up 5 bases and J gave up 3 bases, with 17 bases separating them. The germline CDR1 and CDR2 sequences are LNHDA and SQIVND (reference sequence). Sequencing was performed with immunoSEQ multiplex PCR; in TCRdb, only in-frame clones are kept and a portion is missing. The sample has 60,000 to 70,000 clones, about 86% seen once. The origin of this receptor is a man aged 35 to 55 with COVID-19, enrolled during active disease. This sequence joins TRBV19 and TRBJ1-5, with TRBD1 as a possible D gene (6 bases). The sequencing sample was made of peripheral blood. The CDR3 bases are TGTGCCAGTAGTTTACGGGGGGGGCGTCCCAATCAGCCCCAGCATTTT. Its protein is CASSLRGGRPNQPQHF.